This record concerns one T cell receptor beta chain sequence. Its antigen is not identified. This sample is drawn from a study of PD-1 blockade in classical Hodgkin lymphoma. Here immunoSEQ multiplex PCR was the method, and the copy in TCRdb shows in-frame clones only, minus some. Here the sample spans a few thousand clones, around 60% being singletons. This CDR3 has 16 residues. Germline V gene data show CDR1 as LNHNV and CDR2 as YYDKDF (reference sequence). J gave up 0 bases and V 4 bases, and 4 bases lay outside the gene matches. General observations from the study: Complete responders matched newly diagnosed patients in baseline diversity.

Relapse after autologous stem cell transplantation occurred in every patient, and brentuximab vedotin exposure varied. Sequenced material: peripheral blood mononuclear cells (PBMCs), taken before the second cycle of nivolumab. The chain recombines TRBV15 with TRBJ1-5, with 9 bases fitting TRBD1. The sequence was obtained from a human donor with classical Hodgkin lymphoma. CDR3 coding DNA: TGTGCCACCAGCATGGACAGGGGTTATAGCAATCAGCCCCAGCATTTT. It translates to CATSMDRGYSNQPQHF.